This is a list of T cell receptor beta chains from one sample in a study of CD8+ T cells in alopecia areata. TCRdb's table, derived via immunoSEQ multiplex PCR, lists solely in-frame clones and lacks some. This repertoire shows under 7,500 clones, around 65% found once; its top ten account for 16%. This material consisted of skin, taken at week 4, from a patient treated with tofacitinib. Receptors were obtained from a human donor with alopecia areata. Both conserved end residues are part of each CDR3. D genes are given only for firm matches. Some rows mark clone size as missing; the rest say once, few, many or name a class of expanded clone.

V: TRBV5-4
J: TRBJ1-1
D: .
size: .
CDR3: CASSREGNTEAFF
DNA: TGTGCCAGCAGCCGGGAGGGGAACACTGAAGCTTTCTTT

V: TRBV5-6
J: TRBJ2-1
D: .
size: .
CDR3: CASSAGDQYNEQFF
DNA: TGTGCCAGCAGCGCAGGGGACCAATACAATGAGCAGTTCTTC

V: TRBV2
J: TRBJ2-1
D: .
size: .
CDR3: CASTGLSSYNEQFF
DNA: TGTGCCAGCACCGGTTTAAGCTCCTACAATGAGCAGTTCTTC

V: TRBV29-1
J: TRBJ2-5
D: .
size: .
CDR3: CSIPWQQETQYF
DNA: TGCAGCATCCCGTGGCAGCAAGAGACCCAGTACTTC

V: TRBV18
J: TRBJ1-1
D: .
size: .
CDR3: CASSPRSGEAFF
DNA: TGTGCCAGCTCACCGAGGTCAGGAGAAGCTTTCTTT

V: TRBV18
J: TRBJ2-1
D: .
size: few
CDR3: CASSARIGDNEQFF
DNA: TGTGCCAGCTCAGCACGCATTGGAGACAATGAGCAGTTCTTC

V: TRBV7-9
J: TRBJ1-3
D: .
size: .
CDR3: CASSTSGQGNTIYF
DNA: TGTGCCAGCAGCACTAGCGGACAGGGAAACACCATATATTTT

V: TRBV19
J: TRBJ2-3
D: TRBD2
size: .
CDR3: CASSPASGVYTDTQYF
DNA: TGTGCCAGTAGTCCGGCTAGCGGTGTTTACACAGATACGCAGTATTTT

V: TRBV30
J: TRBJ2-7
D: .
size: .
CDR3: CAWSWRGDEQYF
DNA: TGTGCCTGGAGTTGGAGGGGCGACGAGCAGTACTTC

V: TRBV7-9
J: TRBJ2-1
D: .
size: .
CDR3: CASSSHPLGPANEQFF
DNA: TGTGCCAGCAGCTCGCACCCTTTAGGACCCGCCAATGAGCAGTTCTTC

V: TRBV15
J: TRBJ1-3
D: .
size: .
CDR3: CATSRAPGNAIYF
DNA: TGTGCCACCAGCAGGGCCCCTGGAAACGCCATATATTTT

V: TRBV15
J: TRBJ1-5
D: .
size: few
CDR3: CATSRDPSLRNQPQHF
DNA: TGTGCCACCAGCAGAGACCCATCTCTACGCAATCAGCCCCAGCATTTT

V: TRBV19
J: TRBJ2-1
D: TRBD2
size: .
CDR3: CASSILHLGLAGLDYYNEQFF
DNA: TGTGCCAGTAGTATACTACACCTTGGACTAGCGGGATTGGACTACTACAATGAGCAGTTCTTC

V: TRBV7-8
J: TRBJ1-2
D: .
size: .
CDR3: CASSLAGARGLSGYTF
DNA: TGTGCCAGCAGCTTAGCGGGAGCCAGGGGACTTTCTGGCTACACCTTC

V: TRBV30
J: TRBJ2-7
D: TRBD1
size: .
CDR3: CAWSVQGGRGRHEQYF
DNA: TGTGCCTGGAGTGTACAAGGGGGCAGGGGCCGCCACGAGCAGTACTTC

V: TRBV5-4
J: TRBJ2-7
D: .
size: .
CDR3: CASSLNGVAGGYYEQYF
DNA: TGTGCCAGCAGCTTGAATGGTGTCGCAGGAGGCTACTACGAGCAGTACTTC

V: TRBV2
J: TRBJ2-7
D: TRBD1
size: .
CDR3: CASRSGTGASYEQYF
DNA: TGTGCCAGCAGGTCCGGGACAGGGGCCTCCTACGAGCAGTACTTC

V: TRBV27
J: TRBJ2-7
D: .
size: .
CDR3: CASSSGSRYEQYF
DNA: TGTGCCAGCAGTTCCGGGAGCCGCTACGAGCAGTACTTC

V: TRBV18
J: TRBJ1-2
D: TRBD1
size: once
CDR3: CASSPDDRTGGGGYTF
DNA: TGTGCCAGCTCACCGGACGACAGAACAGGGGGTGGTGGCTACACCTTC

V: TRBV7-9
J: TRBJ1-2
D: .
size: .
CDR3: CASSCTEHGKTYGYTF
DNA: TGTGCCAGCAGCTGTACGGAACATGGAAAGACCTATGGCTACACCTTC

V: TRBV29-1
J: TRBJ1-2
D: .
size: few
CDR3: CSVDEDRRHYGYTF
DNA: TGCAGCGTGGATGAAGACAGGCGCCACTATGGCTACACCTTC

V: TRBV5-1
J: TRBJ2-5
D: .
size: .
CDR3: CASSLQETQYF
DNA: TGCGCCAGCAGCCTCCAAGAGACCCAGTACTTC

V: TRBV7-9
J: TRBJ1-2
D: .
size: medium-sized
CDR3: CASSSGNYGYTF
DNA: TGTGCCAGCAGCTCGGGAAACTATGGCTACACCTTC

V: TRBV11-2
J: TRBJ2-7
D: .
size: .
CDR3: CASSLGPIYEQYF
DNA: TGTGCCAGCAGCTTAGGCCCCATCTACGAGCAGTACTTC

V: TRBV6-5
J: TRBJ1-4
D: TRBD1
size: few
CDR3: CASSSPGGNEKLFF
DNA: TGTGCCAGCAGTTCCCCAGGGGGGAATGAAAAACTGTTTTTT

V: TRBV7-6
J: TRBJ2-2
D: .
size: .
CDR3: CASSLGTVNTGELFF
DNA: TGTGCCAGCAGTTTAGGGACGGTCAACACCGGGGAGCTGTTTTTT

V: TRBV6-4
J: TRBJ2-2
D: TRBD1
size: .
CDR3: CASRGQGGTGELFF
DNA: TGTGCCAGCAGGGGACAGGGGGGCACCGGGGAGCTGTTTTTT

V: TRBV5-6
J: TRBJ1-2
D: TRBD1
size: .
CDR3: CASSLGQGISYTF
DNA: TGTGCCAGCAGCTTGGGACAGGGTATAAGCTACACCTTC

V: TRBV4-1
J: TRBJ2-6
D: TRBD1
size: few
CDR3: CASTIYLQGADVLTF
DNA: TGCGCCAGCACCATTTATTTACAGGGGGCTGACGTCCTGACTTTC